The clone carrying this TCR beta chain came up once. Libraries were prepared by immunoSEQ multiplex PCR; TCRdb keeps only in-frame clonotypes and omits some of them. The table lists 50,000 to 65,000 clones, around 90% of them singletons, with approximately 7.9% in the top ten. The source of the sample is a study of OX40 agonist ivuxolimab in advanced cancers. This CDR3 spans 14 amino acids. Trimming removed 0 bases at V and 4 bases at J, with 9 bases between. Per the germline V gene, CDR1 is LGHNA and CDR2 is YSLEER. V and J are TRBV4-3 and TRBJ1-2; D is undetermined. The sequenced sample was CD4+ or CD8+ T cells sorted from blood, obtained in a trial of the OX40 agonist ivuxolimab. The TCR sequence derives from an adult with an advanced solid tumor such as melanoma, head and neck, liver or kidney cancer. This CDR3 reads CASSQDLGSYGYTF. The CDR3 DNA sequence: TGCGCCAGCAGCCAAGATCTGGGCTCCTATGGCTACACCTTC.